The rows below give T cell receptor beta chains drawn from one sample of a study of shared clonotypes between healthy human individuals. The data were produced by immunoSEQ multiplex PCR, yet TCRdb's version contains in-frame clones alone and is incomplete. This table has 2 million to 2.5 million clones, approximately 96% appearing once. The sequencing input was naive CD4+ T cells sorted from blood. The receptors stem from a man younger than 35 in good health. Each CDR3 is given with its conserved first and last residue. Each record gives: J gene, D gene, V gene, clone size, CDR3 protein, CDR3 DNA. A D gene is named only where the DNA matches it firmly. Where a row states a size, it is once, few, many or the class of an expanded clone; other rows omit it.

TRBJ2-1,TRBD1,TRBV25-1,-,CASSEDRGLRNEQFF,TGTGCCAGCAGTGAGGACAGGGGGTTAAGGAATGAGCAGTTCTTC
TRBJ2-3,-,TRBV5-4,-,CASSIDTSTDTQYF,TGTGCCAGCAGCATCGACACCAGCACAGATACGCAGTATTTT
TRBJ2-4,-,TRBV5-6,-,CASSFTTGRGIQYF,TGTGCCAGCAGCTTTACAACAGGGCGCGGCATTCAGTACTTC
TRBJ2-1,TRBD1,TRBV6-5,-,CASSRQGMGGEQFF,TGTGCCAGCAGTAGACAGGGAATGGGCGGTGAGCAGTTCTTC
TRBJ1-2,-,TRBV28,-,CASSPGVGWDYGYTF,TGTGCCAGCAGTCCCGGGGTGGGGTGGGACTATGGCTACACCTTC
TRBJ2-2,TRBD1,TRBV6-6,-,CASSYAGTGGGELFF,TGTGCCAGCAGTTACGCCGGGACAGGGGGTGGGGAGCTGTTTTTT
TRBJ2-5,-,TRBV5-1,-,CASSLDLSETQYF,TGCGCCAGCAGCTTGGATCTTTCGGAGACCCAGTACTTC
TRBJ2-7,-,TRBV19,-,CASSPIDSYEQYF,TGTGCCAGTAGTCCTATAGACAGCTACGAGCAGTACTTC
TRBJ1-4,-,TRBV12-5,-,CASGSSGGQGKLFF,TGTGCTAGTGGTTCCTCGGGGGGCCAGGGGAAACTGTTTTTT
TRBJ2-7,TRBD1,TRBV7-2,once,CASSLGQGESYEQYF,TGTGCCAGCAGCTTGGGACAGGGGGAATCCTACGAGCAGTACTTC
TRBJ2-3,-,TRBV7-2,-,CASSLDTRTDTQYF,TGTGCCAGCAGCTTAGATACCCGCACAGATACGCAGTATTTT
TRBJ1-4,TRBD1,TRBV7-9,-,CASSAHRQGAEKLFF,TGTGCCAGCAGCGCCCATCGACAGGGGGCTGAAAAACTGTTTTTT
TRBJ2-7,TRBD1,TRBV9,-,CASSPRDRGLNEQYF,TGTGCCAGCAGCCCTCGGGACAGGGGGTTGAACGAGCAGTACTTC
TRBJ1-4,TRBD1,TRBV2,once,CASSLTGGGEKLFF,TGTGCCAGCAGTCTTACAGGGGGTGGTGAAAAACTGTTTTTT
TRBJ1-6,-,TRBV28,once,CASRGNPYNSPLHF,TGTGCCAGCAGAGGGAACCCCTATAATTCACCCCTCCACTTT
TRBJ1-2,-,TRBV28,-,CASSPLEGWGYTF,TGTGCCAGCAGTCCCCTAGAGGGTTGGGGCTACACCTTC
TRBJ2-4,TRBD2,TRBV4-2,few,CASSQPGTSGGVAKNIQYF,TGTGCCAGCAGCCAACCCGGGACTAGCGGGGGGGTGGCCAAAAACATTCAGTACTTC
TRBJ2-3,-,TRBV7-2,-,CASSLTADTQYF,TGTGCCAGCAGCCTTACCGCAGATACGCAGTATTTT
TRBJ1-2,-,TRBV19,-,CASIRIGTDYGYTF,TGTGCCAGTATCCGTATCGGCACAGACTATGGCTACACCTTC
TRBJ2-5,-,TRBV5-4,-,CASSSMGEETQYF,TGTGCCAGCAGCTCAATGGGTGAAGAGACCCAGTACTTC
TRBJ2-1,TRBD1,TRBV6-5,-,CASRISGQGFHEQFF,TGTGCCAGCAGGATTTCGGGACAGGGTTTTCATGAGCAGTTCTTC
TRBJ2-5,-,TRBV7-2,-,CASSLGGLSYQETQYF,TGTGCCAGCAGCTTAGGAGGACTTTCGTACCAAGAGACCCAGTACTTC
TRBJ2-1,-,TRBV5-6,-,CASSLTQGDEQFF,TGTGCCAGCAGCTTGACACAGGGCGATGAGCAGTTCTTC
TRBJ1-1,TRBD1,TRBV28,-,CASSLEGAGTEAFF,TGTGCCAGCAGTTTGGAGGGGGCCGGCACTGAAGCTTTCTTT
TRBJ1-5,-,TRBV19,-,CASGGGQPQHF,TGTGCCAGTGGGGGTGGACAGCCCCAGCATTTT
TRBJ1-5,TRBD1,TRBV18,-,CASSFGQGYQPQHF,TGTGCCAGCTCATTTGGACAGGGGTATCAGCCCCAGCATTTT
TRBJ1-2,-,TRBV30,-,CAWSGGLRYGYTF,TGTGCCTGGAGCGGGGGACTGAGATATGGCTACACCTTC
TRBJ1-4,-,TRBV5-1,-,CASTSWRAQILFEKLFF,TGCGCCAGCACATCTTGGAGGGCCCAAATCCTGTTTGAAAAACTGTTTTTT
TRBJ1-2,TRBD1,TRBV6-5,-,CASSTTGATNYGYTF,TGTGCCAGCAGTACTACAGGGGCTACTAACTATGGCTACACCTTC
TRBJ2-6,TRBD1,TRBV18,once,CASSRNQQGTGANVLTF,TGTGCCAGCTCACGGAATCAACAGGGGACTGGGGCCAACGTCCTGACTTTC
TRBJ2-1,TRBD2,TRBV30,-,CAWSGGGDSHEQFF,TGTGCCTGGAGTGGGGGGGGTGATAGTCATGAGCAGTTCTTC
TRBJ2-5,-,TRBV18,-,CASSPTPTGETQYF,TGTGCCAGCTCACCGACCCCCACTGGGGAGACCCAGTACTTC
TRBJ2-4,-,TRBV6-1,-,CASSYNMGIQYF,TGTGCCAGCAGCTACAATATGGGGATTCAGTACTTC
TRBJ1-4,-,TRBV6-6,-,CASSYWAASGEKLFF,TGTGCCAGCAGTTACTGGGCGGCCTCCGGCGAAAAACTGTTTTTT
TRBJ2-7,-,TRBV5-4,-,CASRQALGPESYEQYF,TGTGCCAGCAGACAGGCCCTAGGACCAGAGTCCTACGAGCAGTACTTC
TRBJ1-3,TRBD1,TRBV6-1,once,CASSDPGTGWRNF,TGTGCCAGCAGTGACCCCGGGACAGGGTGGCGGAATTTT
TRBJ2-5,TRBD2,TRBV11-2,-,CASGRGVAQETQYF,TGTGCCAGCGGCCGGGGGGTAGCTCAAGAGACCCAGTACTTC
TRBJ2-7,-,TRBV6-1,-,CASASYEQYF,TGTGCCAGCGCTTCCTACGAGCAGTACTTC
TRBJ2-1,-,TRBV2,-,CATQQEGNEQFF,TGTGCCACCCAGCAAGAAGGAAATGAGCAGTTCTTC
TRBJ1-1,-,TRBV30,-,CAWSILGNTEAFF,TGTGCCTGGAGTATTCTAGGGAACACTGAAGCTTTCTTT
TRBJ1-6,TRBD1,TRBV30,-,CAWSVQGSPLHF,TGTGCCTGGAGTGTACAGGGGTCACCCCTCCACTTT
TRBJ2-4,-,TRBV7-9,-,CASSLAGDKNIQYF,TGTGCCAGCAGCTTAGCCGGAGACAAAAACATTCAGTACTTC
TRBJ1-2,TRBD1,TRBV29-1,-,CSVVTGADGYTF,TGCAGCGTTGTTACAGGGGCGGATGGCTACACCTTC
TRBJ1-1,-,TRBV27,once,CASSTIGRPEAFF,TGTGCCAGCAGTACTATAGGACGGCCTGAAGCTTTCTTT
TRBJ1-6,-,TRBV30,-,CAWSVRALGRNNSPLHF,TGTGCCTGGAGTGTCAGAGCTCTAGGGAGGAATAATTCACCCCTCCACTTT
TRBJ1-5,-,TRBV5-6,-,CASSPRGANQPQHF,TGTGCCAGCAGCCCGCGAGGGGCCAATCAGCCCCAGCATTTT
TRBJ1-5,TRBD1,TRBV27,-,CATATGASNQPQHF,TGTGCCACAGCGACAGGGGCAAGCAATCAGCCCCAGCATTTT
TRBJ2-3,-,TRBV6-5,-,CATRPVGQSTDTQYF,TGTGCCACCCGACCAGTTGGTCAGAGCACAGATACGCAGTATTTT
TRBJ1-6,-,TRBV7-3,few,CASSFLLPNSPLHF,TGTGCCAGCAGCTTTCTCCTCCCAAATTCACCCCTCCACTTT
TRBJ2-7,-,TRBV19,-,CASSIGGSSYEQYF,TGTGCCAGTAGTATAGGAGGCAGCTCCTACGAGCAGTACTTC
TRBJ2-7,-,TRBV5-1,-,CASSLVVGALGYEQYF,TGCGCCAGCAGCTTGGTAGTCGGAGCCTTGGGCTACGAGCAGTACTTC
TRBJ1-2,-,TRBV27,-,CASSFTGYGYTF,TGTGCCAGCAGTTTCACAGGCTATGGCTACACCTTC
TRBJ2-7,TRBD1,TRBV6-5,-,CASSYSRGQYEQYF,TGTGCCAGCAGTTACTCCAGGGGGCAGTACGAGCAGTACTTC
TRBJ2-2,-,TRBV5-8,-,CASSLTYTGELFF,TGTGCCAGCAGCTTGACCTACACCGGGGAGCTGTTTTTT
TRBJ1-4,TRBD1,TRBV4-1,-,CASSRGQGNINEKLFF,TGCGCCAGCAGCAGGGGACAGGGAAATATTAATGAAAAACTGTTTTTT
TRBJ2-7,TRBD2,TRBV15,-,CATSSDLAGGTYEQYF,TGTGCCACCAGCAGTGACCTAGCGGGAGGGACCTACGAGCAGTACTTC
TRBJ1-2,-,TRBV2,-,CASSEGYGYTF,TGTGCCAGCAGTGAGGGATATGGCTACACCTTC
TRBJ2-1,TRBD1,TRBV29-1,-,CSVEDGSGTGKWTEQFF,TGCAGCGTTGAAGACGGTTCCGGGACAGGGAAGTGGACTGAGCAGTTCTTC
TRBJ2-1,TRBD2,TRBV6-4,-,CASSVLAGVSYNEQFF,TGTGCCAGCAGTGTTCTAGCGGGAGTCTCCTACAATGAGCAGTTCTTC